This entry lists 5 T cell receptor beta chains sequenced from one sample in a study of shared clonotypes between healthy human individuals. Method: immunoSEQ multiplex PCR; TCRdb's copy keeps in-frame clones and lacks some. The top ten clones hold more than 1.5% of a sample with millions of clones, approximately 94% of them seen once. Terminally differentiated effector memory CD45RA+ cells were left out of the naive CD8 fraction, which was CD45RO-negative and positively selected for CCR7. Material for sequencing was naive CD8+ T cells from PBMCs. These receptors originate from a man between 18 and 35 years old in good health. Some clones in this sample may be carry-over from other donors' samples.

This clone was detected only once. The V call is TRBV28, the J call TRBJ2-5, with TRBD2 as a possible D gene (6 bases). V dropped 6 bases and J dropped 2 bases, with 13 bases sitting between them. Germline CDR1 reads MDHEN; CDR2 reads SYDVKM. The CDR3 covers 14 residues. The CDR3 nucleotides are TGTGCCAGCAGCCGACTAGGCACACAAGAGACCCAGTACTTC. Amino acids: CASSRLGTQETQYF.

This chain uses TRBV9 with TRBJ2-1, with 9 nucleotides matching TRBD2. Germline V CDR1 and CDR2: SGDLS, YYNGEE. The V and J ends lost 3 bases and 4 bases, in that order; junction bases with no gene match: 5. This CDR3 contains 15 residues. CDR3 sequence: CASSEGGRVYNEQFF. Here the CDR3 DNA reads TGTGCCAGCAGCGAGGGCGGGAGGGTATACAATGAGCAGTTCTTC.

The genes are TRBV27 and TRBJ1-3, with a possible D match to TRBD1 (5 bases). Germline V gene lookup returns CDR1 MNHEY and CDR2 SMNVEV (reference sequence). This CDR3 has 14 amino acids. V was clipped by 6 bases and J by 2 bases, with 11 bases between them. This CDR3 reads CASSDRFAGNTIYF. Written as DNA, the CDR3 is TGTGCCAGCAGCGACAGATTCGCTGGAAACACCATATATTTT.

The CDR3 reads CASTWGTGSYEQYF. In nucleotides, the CDR3 is TGTGCCAGCACTTGGGGGACAGGATCCTACGAGCAGTACTTC. The gene calls are TRBV2 and TRBJ2-7, with 8 bases fitting TRBD1. Unmatched junction bases numbered 6, after V lost 7 bases and J lost 1 base. The CDR3 length is 14 residues. Germline V CDR1 and CDR2: SNHLY, FYNNEI.

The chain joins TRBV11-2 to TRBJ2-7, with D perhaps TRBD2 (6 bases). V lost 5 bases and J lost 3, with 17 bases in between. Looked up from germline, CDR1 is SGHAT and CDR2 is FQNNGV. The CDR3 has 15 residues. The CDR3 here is CASSSTGTSFYEQYF. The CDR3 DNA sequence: TGTGCCAGCAGCAGTACCGGGACTTCATTCTACGAGCAGTACTTC.